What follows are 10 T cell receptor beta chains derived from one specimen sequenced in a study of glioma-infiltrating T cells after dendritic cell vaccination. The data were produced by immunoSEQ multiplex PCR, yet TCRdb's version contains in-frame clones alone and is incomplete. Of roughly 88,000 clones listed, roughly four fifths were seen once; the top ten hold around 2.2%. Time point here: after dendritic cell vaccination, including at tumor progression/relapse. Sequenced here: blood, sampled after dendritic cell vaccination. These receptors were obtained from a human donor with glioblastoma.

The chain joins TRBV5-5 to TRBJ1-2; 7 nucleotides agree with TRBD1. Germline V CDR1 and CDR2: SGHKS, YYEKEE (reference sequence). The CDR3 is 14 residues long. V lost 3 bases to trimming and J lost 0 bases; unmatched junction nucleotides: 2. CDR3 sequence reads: CASSSTGTNYGYTF. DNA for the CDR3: TGTGCCAGCAGCTCGACAGGGACTAACTATGGCTACACCTTC.

CDR3 sequence reads: CASSYSTGSSYNEQFF. CDR3 nucleotides: TGTGCCAGCAGTTACTCGACGGGGAGCTCCTACAATGAGCAGTTCTTC. This rearrangement joins TRBV6-6 to TRBJ2-1; maybe TRBD2 (5 bases). CDR3 length: 16 residues. The germline CDR1 and CDR2 sequences are MNHNY and SVGAGI (reference sequence). The V end lost 0 bases, the J end lost 0 bases, and 9 bases lay between the germline ends.

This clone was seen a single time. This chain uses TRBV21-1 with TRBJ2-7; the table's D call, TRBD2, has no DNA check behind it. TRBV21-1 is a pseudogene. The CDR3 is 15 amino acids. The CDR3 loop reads CASAAEREGGDEQYV. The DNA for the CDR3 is TGTGCCAGCGCCGCCGAGCGGGAGGGAGGGGACGAGCAGTACGTC.

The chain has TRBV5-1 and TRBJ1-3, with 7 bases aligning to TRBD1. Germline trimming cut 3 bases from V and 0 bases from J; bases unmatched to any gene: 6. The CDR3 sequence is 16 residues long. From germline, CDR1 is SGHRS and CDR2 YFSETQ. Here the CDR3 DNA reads TGCGCCAGCAGCTCCCTCGGGACAGCCTCTGGAAACACCATATATTTT. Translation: CASSSLGTASGNTIYF.

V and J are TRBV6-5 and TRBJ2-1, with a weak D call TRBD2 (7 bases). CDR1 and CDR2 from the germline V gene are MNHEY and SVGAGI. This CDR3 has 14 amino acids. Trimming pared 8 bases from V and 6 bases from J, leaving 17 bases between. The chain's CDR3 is CASQMAGATNEQFF. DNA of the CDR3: TGTGCCAGCCAGATGGCGGGGGCGACCAATGAGCAGTTCTTC.

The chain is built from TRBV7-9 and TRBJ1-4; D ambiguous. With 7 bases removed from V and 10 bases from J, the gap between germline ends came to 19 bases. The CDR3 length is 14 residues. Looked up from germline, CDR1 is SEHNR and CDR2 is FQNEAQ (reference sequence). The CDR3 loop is CASTRLPREGKLFF. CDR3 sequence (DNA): TGTGCCAGCACCCGCCTTCCCCGCGAGGGAAAACTGTTTTTT.

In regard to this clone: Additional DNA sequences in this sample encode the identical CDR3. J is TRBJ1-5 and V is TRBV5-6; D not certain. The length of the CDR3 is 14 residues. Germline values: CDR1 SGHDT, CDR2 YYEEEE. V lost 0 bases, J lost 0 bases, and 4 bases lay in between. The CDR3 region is CASSLGGSNQPQHF. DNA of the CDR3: TGTGCCAGCAGCTTGGGCGGTAGCAATCAGCCCCAGCATTTT.

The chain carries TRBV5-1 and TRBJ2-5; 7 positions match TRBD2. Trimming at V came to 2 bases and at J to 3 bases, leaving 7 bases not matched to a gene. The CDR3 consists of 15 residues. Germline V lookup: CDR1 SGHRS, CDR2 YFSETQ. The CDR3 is CASSLWGSGKETQYF. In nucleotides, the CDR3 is TGCGCCAGCAGCTTATGGGGGAGCGGGAAAGAGACCCAGTACTTC.

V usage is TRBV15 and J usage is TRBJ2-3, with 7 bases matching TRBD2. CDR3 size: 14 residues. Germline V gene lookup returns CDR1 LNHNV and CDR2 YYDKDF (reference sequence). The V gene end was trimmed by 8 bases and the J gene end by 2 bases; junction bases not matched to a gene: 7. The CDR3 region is CATSRTRTTDTQYF. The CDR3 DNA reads TGTGCCACCTCTCGGACTAGAACCACAGATACGCAGTATTTT.

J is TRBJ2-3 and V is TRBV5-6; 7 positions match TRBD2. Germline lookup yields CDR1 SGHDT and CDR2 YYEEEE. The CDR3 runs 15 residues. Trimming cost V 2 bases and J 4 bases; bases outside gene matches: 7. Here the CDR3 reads CASSFGPRGADTQYF. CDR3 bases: TGTGCCAGCAGCTTTGGGCCCCGGGGGGCAGATACGCAGTATTTT.